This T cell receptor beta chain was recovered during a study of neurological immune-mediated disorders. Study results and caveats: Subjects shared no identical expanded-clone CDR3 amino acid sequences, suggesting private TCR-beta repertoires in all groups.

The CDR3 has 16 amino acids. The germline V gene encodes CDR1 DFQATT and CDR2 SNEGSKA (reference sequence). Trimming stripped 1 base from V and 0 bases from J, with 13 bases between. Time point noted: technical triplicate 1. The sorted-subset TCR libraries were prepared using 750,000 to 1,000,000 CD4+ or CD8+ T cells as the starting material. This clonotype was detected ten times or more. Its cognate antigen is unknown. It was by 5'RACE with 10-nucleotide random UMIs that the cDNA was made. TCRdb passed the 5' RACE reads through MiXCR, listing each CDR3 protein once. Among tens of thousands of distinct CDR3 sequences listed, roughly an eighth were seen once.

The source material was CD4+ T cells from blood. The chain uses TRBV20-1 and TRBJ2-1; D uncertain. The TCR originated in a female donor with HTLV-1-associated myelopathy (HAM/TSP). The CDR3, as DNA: TGCAGTGCTAGAGCCGTCCGTGAGAGCTCCTACAATGAGCAGTTCTTC. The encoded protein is CSARAVRESSYNEQFF.